These T cell receptor beta chains were read from a single sample in a study of CD8 T cells in ankylosing spondylitis. TCRdb independently ran MiXCR on the 5' RACE reads; one entry per CDR3 protein. The table lists roughly 400,000 distinct CDR3 sequences, about 20% of them singletons. Sequences were obtained from blood, either unsorted or a sorted T cell fraction (not recorded which). These receptors came from a male donor with ankylosing spondylitis. The CDR3 runs from the conserved cysteine through the conserved F or W. A D gene is named only where the DNA matches it firmly. Clone size appears in some rows only: once, few, many, or a class for an expanded clone.

cdr3_aa: CASRRNQGSAYNEQFF
cdr3_nt: TGTGCCAGCAGGCGAAACCAGGGGTCAGCCTACAATGAGCAGTTCTTC
j_call: TRBJ2-1
clone_size: few
v_call: TRBV7-9
d_call: NA

cdr3_aa: CASSMGGGETQYF
cdr3_nt: TGTGCCAGCAGCATGGGGGGTGGAGAGACCCAGTACTTC
j_call: TRBJ2-5
clone_size: NA
v_call: TRBV7-6
d_call: NA

cdr3_aa: CASSHVDSRTDTQYF
cdr3_nt: TGCGCCAGCAGCCACGTGGACAGCCGCACAGATACGCAGTATTTT
j_call: TRBJ2-3
clone_size: NA
v_call: TRBV5-1
d_call: NA

cdr3_aa: CASSLADATNEKLFF
cdr3_nt: TGTGCCAGCAGCCTTGCTGATGCAACTAATGAAAAACTGTTTTTT
j_call: TRBJ1-4
clone_size: NA
v_call: TRBV4-2
d_call: NA

cdr3_aa: CASSFPLNQPQHF
cdr3_nt: TGTGCCAGCAGTTTCCCTCTAAATCAGCCCCAGCATTTT
j_call: TRBJ1-5
clone_size: NA
v_call: TRBV28
d_call: NA

cdr3_aa: CASSSMGVDDYTF
cdr3_nt: TGTGCCAGCAGTTCTATGGGCGTAGATGACTACACCTTC
j_call: TRBJ1-2
clone_size: NA
v_call: TRBV7-2
d_call: NA

cdr3_aa: CASSPDRARTGELFF
cdr3_nt: TGTGCCAGTAGTCCAGACAGGGCTAGAACCGGGGAGCTGTTTTTT
j_call: TRBJ2-2
clone_size: NA
v_call: TRBV19
d_call: TRBD1

cdr3_aa: CASSPGQGQNTDTQYF
cdr3_nt: TGTGCCAGCAGCCCGGGACAGGGGCAAAACACAGATACGCAGTATTTT
j_call: TRBJ2-3
clone_size: once
v_call: TRBV5-5
d_call: TRBD1

cdr3_aa: CSARVDHRGKRSEQFF
cdr3_nt: TGCAGTGCTCGGGTCGATCACAGGGGGAAGCGCAGTGAGCAGTTCTTC
j_call: TRBJ2-1
clone_size: NA
v_call: TRBV20-1
d_call: TRBD1

cdr3_aa: CASSSSLVYQETQYF
cdr3_nt: TGTGCCAGCAGCTCCTCCCTAGTGTACCAAGAGACCCAGTACTTC
j_call: TRBJ2-5
clone_size: few
v_call: TRBV7-9
d_call: NA

cdr3_aa: CASSRLGGMNTGELFF
cdr3_nt: TGTGCCAGCAGCCGATTAGGTGGGATGAACACCGGGGAGCTGTTTTTT
j_call: TRBJ2-2
clone_size: many
v_call: TRBV11-2
d_call: NA

cdr3_aa: CASSDEGRLDEKLFF
cdr3_nt: TGTGCCAGCAGTGATGAGGGCAGGCTGGATGAAAAACTGTTTTTT
j_call: TRBJ1-4
clone_size: NA
v_call: TRBV2
d_call: NA

cdr3_aa: CASSFAEGYNEQFF
cdr3_nt: TGCGCCAGCAGCTTTGCGGAGGGGTACAATGAGCAGTTCTTC
j_call: TRBJ2-1
clone_size: few
v_call: TRBV5-1
d_call: NA

cdr3_aa: CAWSPGPFSYEQYF
cdr3_nt: TGTGCCTGGAGTCCCGGACCTTTCTCCTACGAGCAGTACTTC
j_call: TRBJ2-7
clone_size: once
v_call: TRBV30
d_call: NA

cdr3_aa: CASSLAYSSTNTEAFF
cdr3_nt: TGCGCCAGCAGCTTGGCCTACTCCTCCACGAACACTGAAGCTTTCTTT
j_call: TRBJ1-1
clone_size: few
v_call: TRBV5-1
d_call: NA

cdr3_aa: CASKRTSGSYNEQFF
cdr3_nt: TGTGCCAGCAAGAGGACTAGCGGGAGTTACAATGAGCAGTTCTTC
j_call: TRBJ2-1
clone_size: NA
v_call: TRBV12-3/TRBV12-4
d_call: TRBD2

cdr3_aa: CASSSKWDIPTDTQYF
cdr3_nt: TGCGCCAGCAGCTCTAAATGGGACATCCCCACAGATACGCAGTATTTT
j_call: TRBJ2-3
clone_size: few
v_call: TRBV5-1
d_call: NA

cdr3_aa: CASKNRQQETQYF
cdr3_nt: TGTGCCAGCAAAAATAGGCAGCAAGAGACCCAGTACTTC
j_call: TRBJ2-5
clone_size: few
v_call: TRBV27
d_call: NA

cdr3_aa: CSAYTRLSADNEQFF
cdr3_nt: TGCAGTGCCTACACTAGGTTGTCGGCCGACAATGAGCAGTTCTTC
j_call: TRBJ2-1
clone_size: few
v_call: TRBV20-1
d_call: NA

cdr3_aa: CASSAIRTVSSYNEQFF
cdr3_nt: TGCGCCAGCAGCGCAATAAGGACAGTTAGCTCCTACAATGAGCAGTTCTTC
j_call: TRBJ2-1
clone_size: few
v_call: TRBV5-1
d_call: NA

cdr3_aa: CASSLDGSLSYNEQFF
cdr3_nt: TGCGCCAGCAGCTTGGACGGCAGCCTCTCCTACAATGAGCAGTTCTTC
j_call: TRBJ2-1
clone_size: few
v_call: TRBV5-1
d_call: NA

cdr3_aa: CASSLSGDEQFF
cdr3_nt: TGTGCCAGCAGTTTATCGGGCGATGAGCAGTTCTTC
j_call: TRBJ2-1
clone_size: few
v_call: TRBV28
d_call: NA

cdr3_aa: CASSLEVRFYEQYF
cdr3_nt: TGTGCCAGCAGCTTAGAGGTGCGATTCTACGAGCAGTACTTC
j_call: TRBJ2-7
clone_size: few
v_call: TRBV7-2
d_call: NA

cdr3_aa: CASTRGYGYTF
cdr3_nt: TGTGCCAGCACTAGGGGTTATGGCTACACCTTC
j_call: TRBJ1-2
clone_size: few
v_call: TRBV12-3/TRBV12-4
d_call: NA

cdr3_aa: CASSYEGNTIYF
cdr3_nt: TGTGCCAGCAGCTACGAAGGAAACACCATATATTTT
j_call: TRBJ1-3
clone_size: many
v_call: TRBV6-6
d_call: NA

cdr3_aa: CASSLWPGTSVYEQYF
cdr3_nt: TGTGCCAGCAGTTTATGGCCCGGGACTAGCGTTTACGAGCAGTACTTC
j_call: TRBJ2-7
clone_size: many
v_call: TRBV12-3/TRBV12-4
d_call: TRBD2

cdr3_aa: CASSQEWSREETQYF
cdr3_nt: TGTGCCAGCAGCCAAGAATGGAGTCGGGAAGAGACCCAGTACTTC
j_call: TRBJ2-5
clone_size: NA
v_call: TRBV4-2
d_call: NA

cdr3_aa: CASSQGGGPSYEQYF
cdr3_nt: TGTGCCAGCTCCCAAGGAGGGGGGCCATCCTACGAGCAGTACTTC
j_call: TRBJ2-7
clone_size: NA
v_call: TRBV28
d_call: NA

cdr3_aa: CASSLVFVGGRTGELFF
cdr3_nt: TGTGCCAGCAGCTTAGTGTTCGTGGGAGGGCGAACCGGGGAGCTGTTTTTT
j_call: TRBJ2-2
clone_size: few
v_call: TRBV7-2
d_call: TRBD2

cdr3_aa: CASILTPSGYEKLFF
cdr3_nt: TGTGCCAGCATTTTGACACCCTCCGGATATGAAAAACTGTTTTTT
j_call: TRBJ1-4
clone_size: NA
v_call: TRBV12-3/TRBV12-4
d_call: NA